This T cell receptor beta chain was identified during a study of T cells in Graves' hyperthyroidism and ophthalmopathy (dated by TCRdb to the late 2010s). For the wider study: Peripheral blood was collected at initial diagnosis, before any treatment. TCR V-J signatures able to tell the groups apart were searched for in a discovery cohort of 100 or so patients, of whom over 40 had Graves' ophthalmopathy and 57 had stable Graves' hyperthyroidism. Whether ophthalmopathy could be predicted prospectively was tested in an independent validation cohort made up of under 20 hyperthyroidism patients plus 17 patients who later progressed to ophthalmopathy. The approximately 98 discovery patients were randomly divided into training and test sets at a 7:3 ratio. The study also compared thyroid tissue and blood T-cell repertoires from five or six Graves' hyperthyroidism patients. Once sampling was done, hyperthyroidism patients were given methimazole at a starting dose of 30 mg daily, whereas ophthalmopathy patients were given high-dose intravenous methylprednisolone. The paper describes TCR Vbeta CDR3 sequencing of 135 peripheral blood samples, made up of approximately 40 ophthalmopathy patients, 70 to 80 hyperthyroidism patients and about 17 progressor patients. What the work shows at the level of the full study, not this receptor alone: No statistical method was used to fix the sample size in advance, and group allocation was not hidden from the investigators. In validation, the model predicted progression to ophthalmopathy a median of around six months before onset, with roughly 70% sensitivity and 72.22% specificity. A model built on a 13 V-J signature distinguished ophthalmopathy from stable hyperthyroidism, reaching roughly 88% sensitivity and approximately 83% specificity in cross-validation and 80%/75% in testing. Most expanded thyroid clonotypes (frequency above 0.001) were also detected in blood, a finding suggesting that blood repertoires may reflect thyroid immune responses.

TCR beta CDR3 regions were amplified from RNA transcripts. The TCR CDR3 was subjected to a first round of RT-PCR using the HTBI primer set and the Qiagen OneStep RT-PCR kit. Libraries were constructed in a second round of multiplex PCR, after which size selection and purification were performed. Paired-end sequencing of the libraries was performed with 100 bp reads on an Illumina HiSeq2000. The published analysis was carried out like this. SOAPnuke was used to process the raw data, removing reads that contained adapters or uncalled bases, had a mean Phred below 15, or lacked an exact match to the constant primer or identifier. High-quality paired reads were merged with COPE v1.2.5, and unique nucleotide sequences were defined as clonotypes. Clonotypes were aligned to IMGT TRBV, TRBD and TRBJ reference segments using MiTCR v1.1. Analysis was restricted to V-J combinations with a frequency above 0.0001, which covered roughly 99% of repertoires. A TCS score was defined as the ratio between F50 (clonal expansion) and ExV (chaos), using BLOSUM62-based TCRdist between CDR3 peptides within each V-J. Welch's t-statistics and random forest reduced roughly 530 V-J features to about 13, which were used in a naive Bayes classifier (R e1071). TCRdb trimmed the raw reads at Q25, called clones with MiXCR and kept productive beta chains. Identical CDR3 protein sequences are pooled into one entry, listed with their most common genes and DNA. The V and J calls were determined by TCRdb, not by the authors. The sample includes 200,000 to 250,000 distinct CDR3 sequences, with over 15% observed a single time. The leading ten clones occupy 25% to 30% of the sample.

In the ophthalmopathy patients, disease was moderately to severely active, with a Clinical Activity Score of 3 or more, a NOSPECS grade of 4 or more, and a duration of less than 3 months. Exclusion was applied to patients with uncontrolled infections, other autoimmune diseases, pregnancy or lactation. Clinical symptoms, serum thyroxine and TRAb, thyroid ultrasound, and orbital computed tomography formed the basis for the diagnoses. PBMCs were separated from around 9.1 ml of fresh peripheral blood using Ficoll-Paque density gradient centrifugation. Total RNA was extracted using Trizol reagent, and RNA quality was assessed on an Agilent 2100 Bioanalyzer. This clonotype came up many times. No antigen is known for it. There are no base qualities to consult, and no much larger clone falls within one base. CDR1 and CDR2, looked up from the germline V gene, are MDHEN and SYDVKM. The V end loses 6 bases and the J end loses 4 bases, and a stretch of 19 bases separates them. There are 15 amino acids in the CDR3, from cysteine to phenylalanine inclusive. Of the read, only the CDR3 DNA is kept; its 45 bases are in frame from base 1.

The material sequenced was blood. The sequence links TRBV28 to TRBJ2-7; TRBD2 is possibly the D segment (6 matching bases). The TCR was taken from a woman aged 18 to 35 with Graves' ophthalmopathy. The base sequence is TGTGCCAGCAGGGGGACCGGGACTTCTACTTACGAGCAGTACTTC. Translated, this gives CASRGTGTSTYEQYF.